This T cell receptor beta chain came from a study of blood T cell repertoires in COVID-19. Study as a whole: Whether acute or convalescent, the COVID-19 samples came from the United States, Italy and Spain. From T cells, B-cell-depleted T cells, or PBMCs came the material, which was cDNA or gDNA.

In the original workflow: How many nucleated cells were present was estimated from reference gene primer amplification. TCRdb's copy holds only in-frame clones and misses some; the assay was immunoSEQ multiplex PCR. V and J calls and clone size follow that table, whereas D and trimming were derived from the DNA. Among roughly 98,000 clones listed, roughly 82% were seen once. Germline V gene data show CDR1 as SQVTM and CDR2 as ANQGSEA. With V trimmed by 2 bases and J by 2 bases, 7 bases remained unmatched. The CDR3 runs 16 residues. The TCR was taken from a man between 65 and 80 years old with active or convalescent COVID-19. Input material: peripheral blood. The chain links TRBV29-1 to TRBJ2-1; 9 positions agree with TRBD2. The CDR3 DNA sequence: TGCAGCGTTGAACGGGTAGCGGGGGCCACCTACAATGAGCAGTTCTTC. Translated, it gives CSVERVAGATYNEQFF.